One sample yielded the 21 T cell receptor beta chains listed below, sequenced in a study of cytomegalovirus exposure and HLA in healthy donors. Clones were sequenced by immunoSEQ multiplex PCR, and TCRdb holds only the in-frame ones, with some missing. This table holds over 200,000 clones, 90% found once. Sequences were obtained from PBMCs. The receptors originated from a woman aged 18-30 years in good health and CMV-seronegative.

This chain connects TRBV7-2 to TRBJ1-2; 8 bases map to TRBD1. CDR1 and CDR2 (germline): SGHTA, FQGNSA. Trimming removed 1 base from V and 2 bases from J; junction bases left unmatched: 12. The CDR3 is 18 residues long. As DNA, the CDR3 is TGTGCCAGCAGCTTAGATGCGGCCAGGGGGCGCGGGAACTATGGCTACACCTTC. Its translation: CASSLDAARGRGNYGYTF.

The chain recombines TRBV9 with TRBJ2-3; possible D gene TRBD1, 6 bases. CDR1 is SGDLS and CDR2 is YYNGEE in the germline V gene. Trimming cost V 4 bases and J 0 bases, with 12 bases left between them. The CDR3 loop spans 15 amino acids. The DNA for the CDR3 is TGTGCCAGCAGCTTCGCAGGGGCCAGCACAGATACGCAGTATTTT. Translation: CASSFAGASTDTQYF. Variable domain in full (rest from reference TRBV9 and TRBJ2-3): DSGVTQTPKHLITATGQRVTLRCSPRSGDLSVYWYQQSLDQGLQFLIQYYNGEERAKGNILERFSAQQFPDLHSELNLSSLELGDSALYFCASSFAGASTDTQYFGPGTRLTVL.

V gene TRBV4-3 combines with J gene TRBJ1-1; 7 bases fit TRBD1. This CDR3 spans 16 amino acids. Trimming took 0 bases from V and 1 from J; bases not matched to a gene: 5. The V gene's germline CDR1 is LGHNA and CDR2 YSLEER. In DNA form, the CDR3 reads TGCGCCAGCAGCCAAGACAGGGGGTGGGCGAACACTGAAGCTTTCTTT. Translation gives CASSQDRGWANTEAFF.

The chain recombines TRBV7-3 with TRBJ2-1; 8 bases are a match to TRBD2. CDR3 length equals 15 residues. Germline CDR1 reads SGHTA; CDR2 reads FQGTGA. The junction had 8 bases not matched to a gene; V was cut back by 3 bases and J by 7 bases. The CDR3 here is CASSFGGGFPNEQFF. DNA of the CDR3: TGTGCCAGCAGCTTCGGCGGGGGGTTTCCGAATGAGCAGTTCTTC. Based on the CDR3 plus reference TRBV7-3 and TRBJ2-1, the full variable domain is GAGVSQTPSNKVTEKGKYVELRCDPISGHTALYWYRQSLGQGPEFLIYFQGTGAADDSGLPNDRFFAVRPEGSVSTLKIQRTERGDSAVYLCASSFGGGFPNEQFFGPGTRLTVL.

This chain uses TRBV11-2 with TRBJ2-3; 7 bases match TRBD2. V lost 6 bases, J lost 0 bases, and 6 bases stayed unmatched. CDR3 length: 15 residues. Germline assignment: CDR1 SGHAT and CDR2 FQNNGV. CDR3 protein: CASSYLAASTDTQYF. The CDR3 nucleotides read TGTGCCAGCAGTTATCTAGCGGCTAGCACAGATACGCAGTATTTT.

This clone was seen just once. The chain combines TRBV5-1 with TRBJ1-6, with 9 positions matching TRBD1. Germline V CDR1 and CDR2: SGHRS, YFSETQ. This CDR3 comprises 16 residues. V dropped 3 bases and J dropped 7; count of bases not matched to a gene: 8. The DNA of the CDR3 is TGCGCCAGCAGCTCAACAGGGGGCGAACAAAATTCACCCCTCCACTTT. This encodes CASSSTGGEQNSPLHF.

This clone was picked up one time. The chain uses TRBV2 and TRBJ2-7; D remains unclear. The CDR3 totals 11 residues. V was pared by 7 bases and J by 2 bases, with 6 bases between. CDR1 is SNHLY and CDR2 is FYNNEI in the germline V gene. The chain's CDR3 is CASTQTYEQYF. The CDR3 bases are TGTGCCAGCACCCAGACCTACGAGCAGTACTTC.

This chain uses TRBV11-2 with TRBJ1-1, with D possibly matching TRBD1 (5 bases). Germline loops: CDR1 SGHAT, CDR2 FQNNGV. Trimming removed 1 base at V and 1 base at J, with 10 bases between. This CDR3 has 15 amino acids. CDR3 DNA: TGTGCCAGCAGCTTAGTGGAGACAGCGAACACTGAAGCTTTCTTT. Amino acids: CASSLVETANTEAFF.

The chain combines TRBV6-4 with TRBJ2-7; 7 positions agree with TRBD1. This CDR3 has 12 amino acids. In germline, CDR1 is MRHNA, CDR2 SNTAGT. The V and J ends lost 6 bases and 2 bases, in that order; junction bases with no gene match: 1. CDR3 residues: CASRTGAYEQYV. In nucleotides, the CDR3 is TGTGCCAGCAGAACAGGGGCCTACGAGCAGTACGTC.

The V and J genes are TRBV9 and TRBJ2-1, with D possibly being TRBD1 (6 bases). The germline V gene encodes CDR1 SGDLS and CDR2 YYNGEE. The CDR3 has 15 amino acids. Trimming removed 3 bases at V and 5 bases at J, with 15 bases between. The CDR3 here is CASSDGTFNNNEQFF. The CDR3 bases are TGTGCCAGCAGCGACGGGACATTTAACAACAATGAGCAGTTCTTC.

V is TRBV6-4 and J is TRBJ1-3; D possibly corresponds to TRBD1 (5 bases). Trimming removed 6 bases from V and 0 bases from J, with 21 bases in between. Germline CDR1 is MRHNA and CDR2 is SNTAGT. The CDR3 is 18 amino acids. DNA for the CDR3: TGTGCCAGCAGCCTATATAGACAGAAATTCTTCTCTGGAAACACCATATATTTT. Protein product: CASSLYRQKFFSGNTIYF.

The CDR3 reads CASSHQTGLAGALNTGELFF. CDR3 DNA sequence: TGTGCCAGCAGCCACCAAACGGGACTAGCGGGGGCCCTGAACACCGGGGAGCTGTTTTTT. V usage is TRBV13 and J usage is TRBJ2-2; 14 positions match TRBD2. This CDR3 has 20 residues. Germline lookup yields CDR1 PRHDT and CDR2 FYEKMQ (reference sequence). Trimming at V came to 5 bases and at J to 1 base, leaving 12 bases not matched to a gene.

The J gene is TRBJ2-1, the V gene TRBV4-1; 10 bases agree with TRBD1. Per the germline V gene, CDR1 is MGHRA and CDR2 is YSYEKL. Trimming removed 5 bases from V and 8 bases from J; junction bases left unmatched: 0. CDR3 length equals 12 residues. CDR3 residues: CASSGQGDEQFF. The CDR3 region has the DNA TGCGCCAGCAGCGGACAGGGGGATGAGCAGTTCTTC.

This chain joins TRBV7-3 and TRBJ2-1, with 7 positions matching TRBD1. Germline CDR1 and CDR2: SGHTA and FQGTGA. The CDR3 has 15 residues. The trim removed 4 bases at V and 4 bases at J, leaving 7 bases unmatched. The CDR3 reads CASSSGTALYNEQFF. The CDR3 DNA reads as TGTGCCAGCAGCTCCGGGACAGCATTATACAATGAGCAGTTCTTC. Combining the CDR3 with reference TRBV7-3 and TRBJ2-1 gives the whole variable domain GAGVSQTPSNKVTEKGKYVELRCDPISGHTALYWYRQSLGQGPEFLIYFQGTGAADDSGLPNDRFFAVRPEGSVSTLKIQRTERGDSAVYLCASSSGTALYNEQFFGPGTRLTVL.

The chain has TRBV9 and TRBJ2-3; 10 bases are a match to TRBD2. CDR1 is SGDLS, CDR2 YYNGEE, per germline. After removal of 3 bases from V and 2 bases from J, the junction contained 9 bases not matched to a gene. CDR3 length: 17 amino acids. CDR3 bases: TGTGCCAGCAGCGGACGTAGCGGGGGGCGATTCACAGATACGCAGTATTTT. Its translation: CASSGRSGGRFTDTQYF.

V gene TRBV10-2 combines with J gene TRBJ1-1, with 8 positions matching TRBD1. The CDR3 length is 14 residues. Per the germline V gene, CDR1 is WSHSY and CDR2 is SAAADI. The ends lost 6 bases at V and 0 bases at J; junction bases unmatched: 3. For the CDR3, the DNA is TGCGCCAGCAGCCCGACAGGGGTGAACACTGAAGCTTTCTTT. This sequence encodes CASSPTGVNTEAFF.

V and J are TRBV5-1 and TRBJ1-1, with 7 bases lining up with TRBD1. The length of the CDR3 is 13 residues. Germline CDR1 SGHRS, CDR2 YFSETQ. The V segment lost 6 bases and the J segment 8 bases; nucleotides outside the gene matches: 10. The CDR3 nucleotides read TGCGCCAGCAACACTGGACAGGAGGGGGAAGCTTTCTTT. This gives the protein CASNTGQEGEAFF.

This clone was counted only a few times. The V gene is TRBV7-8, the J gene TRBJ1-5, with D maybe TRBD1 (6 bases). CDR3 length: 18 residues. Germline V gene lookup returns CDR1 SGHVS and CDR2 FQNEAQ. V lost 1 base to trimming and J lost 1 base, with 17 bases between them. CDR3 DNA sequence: TGTGCCAGCAGCTTAGACAGGGTCCGGACCTCCAGCAATCAGCCCCAGCATTTT. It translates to CASSLDRVRTSSNQPQHF.

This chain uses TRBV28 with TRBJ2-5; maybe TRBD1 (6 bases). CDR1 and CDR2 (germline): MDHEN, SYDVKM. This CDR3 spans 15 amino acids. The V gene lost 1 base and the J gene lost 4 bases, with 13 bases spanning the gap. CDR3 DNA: TGTGCCAGCAGTTTATCGTACAGGGTGGGAGAGACCCAGTACTTC. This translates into CASSLSYRVGETQYF. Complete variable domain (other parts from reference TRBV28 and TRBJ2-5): DVKVTQSSRYLVKRTGEKVFLECVQDMDHENMFWYRQDPGLGLRLIYFSYDVKMKEKGDIPEGYSVSREKKERFSLILESASTNQTSMYLCASSLSYRVGETQYFGPGTRLLVL.

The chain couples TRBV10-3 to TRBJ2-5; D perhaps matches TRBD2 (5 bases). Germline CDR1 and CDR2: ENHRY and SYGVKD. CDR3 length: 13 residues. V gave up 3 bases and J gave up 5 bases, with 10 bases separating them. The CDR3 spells CAISDARGETQYF. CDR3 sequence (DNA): TGTGCCATCAGTGACGCCAGAGGGGAGACCCAGTACTTC.

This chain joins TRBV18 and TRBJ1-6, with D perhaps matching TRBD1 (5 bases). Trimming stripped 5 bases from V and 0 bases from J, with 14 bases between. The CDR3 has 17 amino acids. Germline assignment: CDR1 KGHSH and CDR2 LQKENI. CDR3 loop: CASSSRQTSSYNSPLHF. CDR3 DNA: TGTGCCAGCTCATCAAGACAGACGAGCTCCTATAATTCACCCCTCCACTTT. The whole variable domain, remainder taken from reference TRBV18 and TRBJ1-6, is NAGVMQNPRHLVRRRGQEARLRCSPMKGHSHVYWYRQLPEEGLKFMVYLQKENIIDESGMPKERFSAEFPKEGPSILRIQQVVRGDSAAYFCASSSRQTSSYNSPLHFGNGTRLTVT.